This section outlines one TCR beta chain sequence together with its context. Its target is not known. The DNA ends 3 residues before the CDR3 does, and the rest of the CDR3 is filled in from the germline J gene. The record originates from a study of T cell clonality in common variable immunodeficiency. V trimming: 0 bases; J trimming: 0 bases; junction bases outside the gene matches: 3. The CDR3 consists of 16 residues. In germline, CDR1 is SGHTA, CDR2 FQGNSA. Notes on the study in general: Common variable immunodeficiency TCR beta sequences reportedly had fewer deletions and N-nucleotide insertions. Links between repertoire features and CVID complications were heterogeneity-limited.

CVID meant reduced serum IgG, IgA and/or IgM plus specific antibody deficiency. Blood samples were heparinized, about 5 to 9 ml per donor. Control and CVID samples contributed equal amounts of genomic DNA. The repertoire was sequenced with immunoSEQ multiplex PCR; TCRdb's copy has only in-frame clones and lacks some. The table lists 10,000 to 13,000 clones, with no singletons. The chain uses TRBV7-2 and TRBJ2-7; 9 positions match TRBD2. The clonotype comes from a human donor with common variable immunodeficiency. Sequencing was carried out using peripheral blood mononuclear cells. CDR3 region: CASSLASTSGSYEQYF. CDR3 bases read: TGTGCCAGCAGCTTAGCATCGACTAGCGGCTCCTACGAG.